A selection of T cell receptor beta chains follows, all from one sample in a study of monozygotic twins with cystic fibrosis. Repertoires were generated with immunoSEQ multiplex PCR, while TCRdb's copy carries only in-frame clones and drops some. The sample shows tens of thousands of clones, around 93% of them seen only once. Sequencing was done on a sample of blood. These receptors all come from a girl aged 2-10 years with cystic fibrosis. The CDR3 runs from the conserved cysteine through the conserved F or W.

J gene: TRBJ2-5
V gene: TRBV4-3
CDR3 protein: CASSQDWGPETQYF

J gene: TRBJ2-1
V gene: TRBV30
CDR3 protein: CAWSTSPEQFF

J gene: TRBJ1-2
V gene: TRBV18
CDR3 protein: CASSPSGWGSYGYTF

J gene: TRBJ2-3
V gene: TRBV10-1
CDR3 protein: CASSENSLGDTQYF

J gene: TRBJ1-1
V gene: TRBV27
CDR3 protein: CASSSPGGNEAFF

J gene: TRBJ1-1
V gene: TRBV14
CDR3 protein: CASSQVPGQGEGPEAFF

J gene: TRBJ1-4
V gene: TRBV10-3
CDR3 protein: CAIKGPSPGEKLFF

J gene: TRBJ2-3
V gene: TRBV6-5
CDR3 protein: CASANGGAGADTQYF

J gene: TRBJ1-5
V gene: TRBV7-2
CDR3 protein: CASSPQGYQPQHF

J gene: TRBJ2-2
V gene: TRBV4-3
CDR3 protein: CASSTQGTGELFF

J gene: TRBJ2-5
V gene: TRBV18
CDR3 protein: CASSKGEGETQYF

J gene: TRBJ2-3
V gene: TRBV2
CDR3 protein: CASSNRGNPTDTQYF

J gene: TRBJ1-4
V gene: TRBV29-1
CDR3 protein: CSAQEFGEKLFF

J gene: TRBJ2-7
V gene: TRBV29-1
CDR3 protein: CSVVAGDRDYEQYF

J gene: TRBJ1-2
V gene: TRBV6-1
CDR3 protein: CASRQGQHYGYTF

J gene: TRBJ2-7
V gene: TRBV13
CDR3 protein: CASSYTGQTYEQYF

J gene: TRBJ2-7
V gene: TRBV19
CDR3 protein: CASSTLRDSGEQYF

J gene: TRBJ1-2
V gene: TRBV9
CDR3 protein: CASSVEQGRGYTF

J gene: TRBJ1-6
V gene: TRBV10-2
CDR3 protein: CASSRFGGAPDSPLHF

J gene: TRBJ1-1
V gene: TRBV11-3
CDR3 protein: CASSPGGTEAFF

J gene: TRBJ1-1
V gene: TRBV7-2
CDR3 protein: CASSLSEGNTEAFF

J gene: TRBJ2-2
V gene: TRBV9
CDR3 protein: CASSVGMDRATGELFF

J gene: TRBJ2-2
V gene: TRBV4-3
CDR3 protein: CASSRSGKLFF

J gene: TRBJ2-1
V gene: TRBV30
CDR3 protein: CAWSGGWSHNEQFF

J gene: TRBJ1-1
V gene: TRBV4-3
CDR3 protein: CASSQDRGTEAFF

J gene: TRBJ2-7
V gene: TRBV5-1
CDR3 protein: CASSLGPSGGPYEQYF

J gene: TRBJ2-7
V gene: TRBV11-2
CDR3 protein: CASSLGTGFNEQYF

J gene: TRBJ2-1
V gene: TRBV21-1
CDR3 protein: CASSKSVGQGAHEQFF

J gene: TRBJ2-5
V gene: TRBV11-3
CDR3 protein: CASSLDGVGRGRETQYF

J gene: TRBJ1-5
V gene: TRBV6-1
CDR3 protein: CASSEAGGTINQPQHF

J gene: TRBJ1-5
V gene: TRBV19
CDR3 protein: CASSIYRGGGNQPQHF

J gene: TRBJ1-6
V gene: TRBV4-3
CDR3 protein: CASSQEAYNSPLHF

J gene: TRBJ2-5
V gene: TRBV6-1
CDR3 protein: CASSEGLGTGQETQYF

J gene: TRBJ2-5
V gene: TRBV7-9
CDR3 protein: CASSPAGAGETQYF

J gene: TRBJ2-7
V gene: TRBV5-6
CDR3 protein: CASSLADLAGVYEQYF